One sample yielded the 9 T cell receptor beta chains listed below, sequenced in a study of blood T cell repertoires in COVID-19. The protocol was immunoSEQ multiplex PCR, while the TCRdb copy is restricted to in-frame clones and leaves out a portion. The data show 84,000 or so clones, with roughly 78% seen just once and about 1.2% held by the top ten. The source material was peripheral blood. These receptors were obtained from a woman of 80 years or more with acute or convalescent COVID-19.

The CDR3 region is CSVGGLNTGELFF. Here the CDR3 DNA reads TGCAGCGTTGGGGGACTTAACACCGGGGAGCTGTTTTTT. The V call is TRBV29-1, the J call TRBJ2-2; a possible D gene is TRBD2 (6 bases). Germline lookup yields CDR1 SQVTM and CDR2 ANQGSEA. The CDR3 totals 13 residues. Trimming pared 4 bases from V and 2 bases from J, leaving 8 bases between.

This clone has just one count. The chain carries TRBV5-1 and TRBJ2-1; 7 bases fit TRBD1. Germline trimming cut 5 bases from V and 4 bases from J; bases unmatched to any gene: 9. This CDR3 has 15 amino acids. Germline V lookup: CDR1 SGHRS, CDR2 YFSETQ. CDR3 sequence reads: CASSRGPGLYNEQFF. CDR3 DNA: TGCGCCAGCAGTAGGGGGCCCGGACTGTACAATGAGCAGTTCTTC.

The chain recombines TRBV5-6 with TRBJ1-2; D is uncertain. From germline, CDR1 is SGHDT and CDR2 YYEEEE. V lost 4 bases, J lost 8 bases, and 21 bases lay in between. The CDR3 consists of 15 residues. For the CDR3, the DNA is TGTGCCAGCAGCCCCTTCGGCCGGGATATGTTGGGCTACACCTTC. Protein: CASSPFGRDMLGYTF.

This clone was detected once. The chain employs TRBV19 and TRBJ2-3; 8 bases align to TRBD1. Losses at the gene ends were 5 bases for V and 4 bases for J; bases not matched to a gene: 8. The CDR3 is made up of 15 amino acids. Per the germline V gene, CDR1 is LNHDA and CDR2 is SQIVND (reference sequence). CDR3 region: CASSETGGGPDTQYF. The DNA of the CDR3 is TGTGCCAGTAGTGAAACAGGGGGAGGTCCAGATACGCAGTATTTT.

CDR3 DNA: TGTGCCAGCAGCCTTTTGGCGGGACTAGCTTTGTTCCCAACGCAGTATTTT. Translating gives CASSLLAGLALFPTQYF. The chain carries TRBV3-1 (or the pseudogene TRBV3-2) and TRBJ2-3; 9 bases fit TRBD2. Germline CDR1 is LGHDT and CDR2 is YNNKEL (reference sequence). The CDR3 runs to 17 residues. After removal of 4 bases from V and 9 bases from J, the junction contained 17 bases not matched to a gene.

The chain recombines TRBV3-1 (or the pseudogene TRBV3-2) with TRBJ2-5; D may be TRBD1 (5 bases). The germline CDR1 and CDR2 sequences are LGHDT and YNNKEL (reference sequence). The germline V and J ends were trimmed by 8 bases and 5 bases, with 15 bases remaining between them. This CDR3 contains 13 residues. CDR3 in amino acids: CASSQGVAETQYF. CDR3 sequence (DNA): TGTGCCAGCTCACAAGGGGTTGCGGAGACCCAGTACTTC.

The V gene is TRBV6-6, the J gene TRBJ1-4; D possibly corresponds to TRBD1 (6 bases). The CDR3 has 13 amino acids. Trimming pared 5 bases from V and 7 bases from J, leaving 11 bases between. CDR1 MNHNY and CDR2 SVGAGI come from the germline V gene (reference sequence). The CDR3 sequence is CASSPGTSEKLFF. DNA of the CDR3: TGTGCCAGCAGTCCCGGGACAAGTGAAAAACTGTTTTTT.

This clone was seen a handful of times. The chain recombines TRBV6-5 with TRBJ1-5; 9 bases are a match to TRBD1. V lost 7 bases, J lost 0 bases, and 4 bases stayed unmatched. The CDR3 runs 15 residues. CDR1 MNHEY and CDR2 SVGAGI come from the germline V gene. The CDR3 DNA reads as TGTGCCAGCATTTGGACAGGGGATAGCAATCAGCCCCAGCATTTT. Protein sequence: CASIWTGDSNQPQHF.

The rearrangement joins TRBV5-1 to TRBJ2-5; 7 bases map to TRBD1. Germline lookup yields CDR1 SGHRS and CDR2 YFSETQ. V gave up 0 bases and J gave up 2 bases; unmatched junction bases: 1. The CDR3 is 14 amino acids. In nucleotides, the CDR3 is TGCGCCAGCAGCTTGGGACAGGGACAAGAGACCCAGTACTTC. Amino acid sequence: CASSLGQGQETQYF.